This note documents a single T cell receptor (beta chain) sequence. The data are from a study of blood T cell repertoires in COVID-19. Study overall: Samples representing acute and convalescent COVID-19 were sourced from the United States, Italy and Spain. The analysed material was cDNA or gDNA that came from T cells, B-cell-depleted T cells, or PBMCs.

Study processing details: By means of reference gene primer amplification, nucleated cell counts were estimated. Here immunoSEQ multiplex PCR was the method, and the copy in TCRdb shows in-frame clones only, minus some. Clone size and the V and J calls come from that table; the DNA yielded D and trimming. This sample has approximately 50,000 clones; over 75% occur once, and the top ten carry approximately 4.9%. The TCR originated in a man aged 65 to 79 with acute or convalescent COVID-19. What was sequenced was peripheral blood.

The chain's CDR3 is CATSRDSGSYEQYF. The CDR3 DNA follows: TGTGCCACCAGCAGAGATTCGGGCTCCTACGAGCAGTACTTC. V is TRBV15 and J is TRBJ2-7; D gene ambiguous. CDR1 is LNHNV, CDR2 YYDKDF, per germline (reference sequence). This CDR3 is built from 14 residues. V was trimmed by 0 bases and J by 0 bases, leaving 6 bases between them.